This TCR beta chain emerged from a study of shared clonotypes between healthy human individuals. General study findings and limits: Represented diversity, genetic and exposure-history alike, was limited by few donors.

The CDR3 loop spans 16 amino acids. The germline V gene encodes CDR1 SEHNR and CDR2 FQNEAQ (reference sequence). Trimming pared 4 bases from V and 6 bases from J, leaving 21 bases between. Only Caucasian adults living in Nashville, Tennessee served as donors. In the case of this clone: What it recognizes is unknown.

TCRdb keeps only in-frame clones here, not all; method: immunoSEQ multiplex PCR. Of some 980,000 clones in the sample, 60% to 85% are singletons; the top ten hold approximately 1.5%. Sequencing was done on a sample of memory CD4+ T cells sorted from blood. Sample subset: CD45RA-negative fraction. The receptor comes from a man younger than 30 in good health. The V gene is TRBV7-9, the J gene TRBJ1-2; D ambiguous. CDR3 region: CASSSNWERQGHGYTF. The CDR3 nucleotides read TGTGCCAGCAGCTCAAACTGGGAGAGACAAGGGCATGGCTACACCTTC.